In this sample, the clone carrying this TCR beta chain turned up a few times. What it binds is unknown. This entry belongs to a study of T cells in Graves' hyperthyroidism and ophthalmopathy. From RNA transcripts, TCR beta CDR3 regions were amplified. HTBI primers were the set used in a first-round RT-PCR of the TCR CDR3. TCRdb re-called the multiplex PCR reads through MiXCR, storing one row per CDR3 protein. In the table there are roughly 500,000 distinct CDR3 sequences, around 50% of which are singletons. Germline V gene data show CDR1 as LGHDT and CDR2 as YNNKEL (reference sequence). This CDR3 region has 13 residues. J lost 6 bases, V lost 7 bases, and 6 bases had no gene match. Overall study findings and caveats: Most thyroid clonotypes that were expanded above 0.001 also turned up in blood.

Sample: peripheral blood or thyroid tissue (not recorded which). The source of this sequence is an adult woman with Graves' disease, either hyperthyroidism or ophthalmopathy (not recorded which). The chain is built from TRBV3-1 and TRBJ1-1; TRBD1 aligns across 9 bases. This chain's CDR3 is CASKQQGASEAFF. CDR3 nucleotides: TGTGCCAGCAAACAACAGGGGGCCTCTGAAGCTTTCTTT.